The present TCR beta chain was sequenced within a study of blood T cell repertoires in COVID-19. Study-level information: Samples representing acute and convalescent COVID-19 were sourced from the United States, Italy and Spain. T cells, B-cell-depleted T cells, or PBMCs provided the cDNA or gDNA that served as material.

The germline V and J ends were trimmed by 4 bases and 1 base, with 7 bases remaining between them. Germline V gene lookup returns CDR1 MNHEY and CDR2 SMNVEV (reference sequence). The CDR3 runs 14 residues. Authors' methods: Estimation of nucleated cell counts was performed using reference gene primer amplification. Sequenced by immunoSEQ multiplex PCR; TCRdb stores in-frame clones only, minus some. The V and J calls and the clone size are those of that table, but D and trimming were determined from the DNA. The table shows more than 95,000 clones, with over 75% occurring only once. The V call is TRBV27, the J call TRBJ1-4; D remains ambiguous. The sample consisted of peripheral blood. This receptor was identified in a human donor in a cohort sampled during active COVID-19. The CDR3 loop reads CASSWSGTNEKLFF. The DNA for the CDR3 is TGTGCCAGCAGTTGGTCGGGAACTAATGAAAAACTGTTTTTT.